The present T cell receptor (beta chain) was sequenced within a study of blood T cell repertoires in COVID-19. The germline V and J ends were trimmed by 4 bases and 4 bases, with 15 bases remaining between them. The CDR3 has 15 amino acids. Germline lookup yields CDR1 ENHRY and CDR2 SYGVKD. Repertoires were generated with immunoSEQ multiplex PCR, while TCRdb's copy carries only in-frame clones and drops some. This table has roughly 350,000 clones, 80% to 95% appearing once. This chain links TRBV10-3 with TRBJ2-3; tentative D call: TRBD2 (6 bases). The sequence derives from a woman under 40 who had recovered from COVID-19. The sequencing sample was made of PBMCs or T cells enriched from blood (not recorded which). The CDR3 is CAISVGAGRADTQYF. In DNA form, the CDR3 reads TGTGCCATCAGTGTAGGGGCGGGACGGGCAGATACGCAGTATTTT.